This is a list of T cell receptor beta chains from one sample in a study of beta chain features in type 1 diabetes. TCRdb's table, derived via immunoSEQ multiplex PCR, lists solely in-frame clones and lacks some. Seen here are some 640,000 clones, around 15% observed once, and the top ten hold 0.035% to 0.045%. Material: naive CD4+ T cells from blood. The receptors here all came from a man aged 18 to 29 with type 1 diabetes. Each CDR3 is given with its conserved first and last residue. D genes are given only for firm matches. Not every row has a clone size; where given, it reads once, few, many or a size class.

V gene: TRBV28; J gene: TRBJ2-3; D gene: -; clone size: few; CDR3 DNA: TGTGCCAGCAGCCGCAGGGGACTCGGCACAGATACGCAGTATTTT; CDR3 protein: CASSRRGLGTDTQYF
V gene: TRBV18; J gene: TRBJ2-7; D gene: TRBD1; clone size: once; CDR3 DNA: TGTGCCAGCTCACGCACAGGGGCGACCGACCTACGGGAGCAGTACTTC; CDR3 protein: CASSRTGATDLREQYF
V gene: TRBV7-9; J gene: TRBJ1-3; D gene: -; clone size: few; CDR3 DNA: TGTGCCAGCAGCCTACAGAGCTCTGGAAACACCATATATTTT; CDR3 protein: CASSLQSSGNTIYF
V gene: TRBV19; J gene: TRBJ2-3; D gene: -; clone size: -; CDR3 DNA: TGTGCCAGTACCCGGGACGGAGCCGCCGATACGCAGTATTTT; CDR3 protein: CASTRDGAADTQYF
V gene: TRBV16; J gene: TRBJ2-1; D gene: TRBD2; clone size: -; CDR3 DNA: TGTGCCAGCAGCGAGGGGACTAGCGGGAAGTCCAATGAGCAGTTCTTC; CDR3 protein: CASSEGTSGKSNEQFF
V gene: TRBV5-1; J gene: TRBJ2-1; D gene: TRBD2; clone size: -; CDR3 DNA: TGCGCCAGCAGCTTTAGCGGGAGGGCGTACGATGAGCAGTTCTTC; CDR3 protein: CASSFSGRAYDEQFF
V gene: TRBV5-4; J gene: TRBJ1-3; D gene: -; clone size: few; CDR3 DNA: TGTGCCAGCAGCTTTGATCGGCTCAACACCATATATTTT; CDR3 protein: CASSFDRLNTIYF
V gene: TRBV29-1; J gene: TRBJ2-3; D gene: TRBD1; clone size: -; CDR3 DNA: TGCAGCTCCATGAGGGGACAGGCACCCGATACGCAGTATTTT; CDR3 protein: CSSMRGQAPDTQYF
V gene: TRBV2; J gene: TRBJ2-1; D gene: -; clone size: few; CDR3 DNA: TGTGCCAGCAGTTTGGACAGCTACAATGAGCAGTTCTTC; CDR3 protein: CASSLDSYNEQFF
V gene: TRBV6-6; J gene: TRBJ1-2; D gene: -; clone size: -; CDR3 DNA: TGTGCCAGCAGTTCCGACAGGCTCTATGGCTACACCTTC; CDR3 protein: CASSSDRLYGYTF
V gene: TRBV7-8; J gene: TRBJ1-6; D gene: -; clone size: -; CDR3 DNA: TGTGCCAGCAGCTTGGGTGGGATCCAGAATAATTCACCCCTCCACTTT; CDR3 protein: CASSLGGIQNNSPLHF
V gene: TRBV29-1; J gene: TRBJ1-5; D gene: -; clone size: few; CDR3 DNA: TGCAGCGTTATAACAGGGAATACCAATCAGCCCCAGCATTTT; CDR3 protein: CSVITGNTNQPQHF
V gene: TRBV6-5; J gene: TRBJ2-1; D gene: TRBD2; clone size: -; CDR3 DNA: TGTGCCAGCAGTTACTCGGGGGGAGCGGGAGCCAATGAGCAGTTCTTC; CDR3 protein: CASSYSGGAGANEQFF
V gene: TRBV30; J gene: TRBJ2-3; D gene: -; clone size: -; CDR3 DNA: TGTGCCTGGACTAGCTCAGATACGCAGTATTTT; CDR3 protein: CAWTSSDTQYF
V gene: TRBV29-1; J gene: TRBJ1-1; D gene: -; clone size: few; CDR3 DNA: TGCAGCGGGGGATCTATGAACACTGAAGCTTTCTTT; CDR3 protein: CSGGSMNTEAFF
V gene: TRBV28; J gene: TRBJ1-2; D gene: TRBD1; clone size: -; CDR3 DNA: TGTGCCAGCAGACCGGGACAGAACTATGGCTACACCTTC; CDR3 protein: CASRPGQNYGYTF
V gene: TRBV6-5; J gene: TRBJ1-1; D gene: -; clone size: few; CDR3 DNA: TGTGCCAGCAGTCAAGCGCCGGGAGAAGCTTTCTTT; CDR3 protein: CASSQAPGEAFF
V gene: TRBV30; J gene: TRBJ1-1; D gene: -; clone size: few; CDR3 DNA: TGTGCCTGGGATCCCGGACGGCATGAAGCTTTCTTT; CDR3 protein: CAWDPGRHEAFF
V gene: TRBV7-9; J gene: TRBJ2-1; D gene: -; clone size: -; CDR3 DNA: TGTGCCAGTGGTGGAAGTGAGCAGTTCTTC; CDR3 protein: CASGGSEQFF
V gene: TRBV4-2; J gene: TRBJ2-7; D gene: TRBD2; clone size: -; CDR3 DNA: TGTGCCAGCAGCCAAGAAAGGGCTAGCGGGTTTAGCTTC; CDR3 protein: CASSQERASGFSF
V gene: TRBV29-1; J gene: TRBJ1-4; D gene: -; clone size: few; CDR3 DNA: TGCAGCGTTCGGACCGACTATAATGAAAAACTGTTTTTT; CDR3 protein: CSVRTDYNEKLFF
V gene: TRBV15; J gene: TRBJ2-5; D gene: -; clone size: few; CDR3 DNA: TGTGCCACCAGCAGAGTGGGGATACAAGAGACCCAGTACTTC; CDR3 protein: CATSRVGIQETQYF
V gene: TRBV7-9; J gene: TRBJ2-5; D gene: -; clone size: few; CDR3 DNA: TGTGCCAGCAGCTTGATGGACCTGGGGTCTGGCGAGACCCAGTACTTC; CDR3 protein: CASSLMDLGSGETQYF
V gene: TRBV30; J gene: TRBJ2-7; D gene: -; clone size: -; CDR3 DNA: TGTGCCTGGAGTGTTCGCCCCCTAGTTCCAACCTACGAGCAGTACTTC; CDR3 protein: CAWSVRPLVPTYEQYF
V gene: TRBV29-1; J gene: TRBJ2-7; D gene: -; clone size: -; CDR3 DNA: TGCAGCGTTGAAGGGACAGCCAGCTACGAGCAGTACTTC; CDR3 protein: CSVEGTASYEQYF
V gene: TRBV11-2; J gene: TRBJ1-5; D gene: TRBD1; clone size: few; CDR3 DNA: TGTGCCAGCAGCGAACAGGGGCCCAATCAGCCCCAGCATTTT; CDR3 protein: CASSEQGPNQPQHF
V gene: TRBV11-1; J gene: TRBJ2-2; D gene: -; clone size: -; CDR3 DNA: TGTGCCAGCAGCTTAGGGTGGTCACAGGAGAGCCCCGGGGAGCTGTTTTTT; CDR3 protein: CASSLGWSQESPGELFF
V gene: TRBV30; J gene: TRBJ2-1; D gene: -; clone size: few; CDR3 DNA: TGTGCCTGGAGAACCCGGGAGAGCAGCTCCTACAATGAGCAGTTCTTC; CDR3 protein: CAWRTRESSSYNEQFF
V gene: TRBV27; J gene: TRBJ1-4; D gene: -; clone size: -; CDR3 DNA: TGTGCCAGCAGTTTCCTTAATGAAAAACTGTTTTTT; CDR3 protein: CASSFLNEKLFF
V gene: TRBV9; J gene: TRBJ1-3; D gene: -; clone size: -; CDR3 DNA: TGTGCCAGCAGCGTAACCGGAGGGTCCGGAAACACCATATATTTT; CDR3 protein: CASSVTGGSGNTIYF
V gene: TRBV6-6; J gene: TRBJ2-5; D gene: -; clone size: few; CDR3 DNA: TGTGCCAGCAGAAGGGACCCGGGGGAGACCCAGTACTTC; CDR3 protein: CASRRDPGETQYF
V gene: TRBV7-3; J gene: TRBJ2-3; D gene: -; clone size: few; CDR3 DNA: TGTGCCAGCAGCCCCCAGGCTCGTAGCACAGATACGCAGTATTTT; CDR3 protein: CASSPQARSTDTQYF
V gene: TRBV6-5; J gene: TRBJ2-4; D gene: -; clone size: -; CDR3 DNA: TGTGCCAGCAGTTACTCGCGGGAAACCATAAACATTCAGTACTTC; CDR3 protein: CASSYSRETINIQYF
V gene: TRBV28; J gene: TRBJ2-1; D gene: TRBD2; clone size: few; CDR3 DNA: TGTGCCAGCAGTTTAGGCCGGCTAGCGGGAGGGAGGGGCGAGCAGTTCTTC; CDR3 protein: CASSLGRLAGGRGEQFF
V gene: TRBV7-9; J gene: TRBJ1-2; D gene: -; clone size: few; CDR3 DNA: TGTGCCAGCAGCCTTGCTGCCCTATTCTATGGCTACACCTTC; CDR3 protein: CASSLAALFYGYTF
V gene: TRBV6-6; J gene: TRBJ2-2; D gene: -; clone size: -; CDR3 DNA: TGTGCCAGCAGTTACTCGAACAGCTACGGGGAGCTGTTTTTT; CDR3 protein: CASSYSNSYGELFF
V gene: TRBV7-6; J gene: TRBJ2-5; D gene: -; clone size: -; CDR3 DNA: TGTGCCAGCAGCTTGGCCCAAGAGACCCAGTACTTC; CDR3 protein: CASSLAQETQYF
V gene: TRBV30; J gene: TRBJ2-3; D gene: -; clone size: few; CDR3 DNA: TGTGCCTGGAGTCCCTTCTTACGGGGCCCAGATACGCAGTATTTT; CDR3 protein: CAWSPFLRGPDTQYF
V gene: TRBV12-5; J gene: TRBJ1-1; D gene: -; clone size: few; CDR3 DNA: TGTGCTAGTGGTTTGGATGTTGGAGCTTTCTTT; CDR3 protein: CASGLDVGAFF
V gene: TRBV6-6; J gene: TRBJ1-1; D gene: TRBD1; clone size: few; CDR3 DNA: TGTGCCAGCAGTTTCCAGGGGGCAGGAACTGAAGCTTTCTTT; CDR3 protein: CASSFQGAGTEAFF
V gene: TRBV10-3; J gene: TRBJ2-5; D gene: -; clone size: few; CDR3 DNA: TGTGCCATCAGTGAAATCTACCATAGCGGAGCGAAGACCCAGTACTTC; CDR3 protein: CAISEIYHSGAKTQYF
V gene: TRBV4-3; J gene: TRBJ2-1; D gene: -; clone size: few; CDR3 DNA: TGCGCCAGCAGCCAAGAAGGTGCGGCTAGCGACCTGCCTTCCTACAATGAGCAGTTCTTC; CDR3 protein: CASSQEGAASDLPSYNEQFF
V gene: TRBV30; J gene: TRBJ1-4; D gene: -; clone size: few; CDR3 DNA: TGTGCCTGGAGTGTGACCCGCGTAAGTCGGGCTAATGAAAAACTGTTTTTT; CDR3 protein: CAWSVTRVSRANEKLFF
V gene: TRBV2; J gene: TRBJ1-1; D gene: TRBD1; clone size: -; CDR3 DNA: TGTGCCAGCAAGTTGGAGACAGGGGGAAACACTGAAGCTTTCTTT; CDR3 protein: CASKLETGGNTEAFF
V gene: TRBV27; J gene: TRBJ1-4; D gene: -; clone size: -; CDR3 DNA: TGTGCCAGCAGTTTATTGTCCCGGTTGAATGAAAAACTGTTTTTT; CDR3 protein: CASSLLSRLNEKLFF
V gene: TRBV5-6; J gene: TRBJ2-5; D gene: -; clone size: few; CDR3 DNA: TGTGCCAGCAGCTTGGGGGAAGAGACCCAGTACTTC; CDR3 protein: CASSLGEETQYF
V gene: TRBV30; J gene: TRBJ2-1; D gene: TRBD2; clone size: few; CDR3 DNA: TGTGCCTGGAGTCCGACTAGCGGGAGCTACAATGAGCAGTTCTTC; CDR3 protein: CAWSPTSGSYNEQFF
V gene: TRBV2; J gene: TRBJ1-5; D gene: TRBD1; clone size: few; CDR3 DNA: TGTGCCAGCAGTCCGGGACAGGGGCCTCAGCCCCAGCATTTT; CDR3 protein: CASSPGQGPQPQHF
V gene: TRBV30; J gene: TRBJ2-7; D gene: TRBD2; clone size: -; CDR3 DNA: TGTGCCTGGTCGGGACTAGCGGGAAACACTCGGGGACCCTACGAGCAGTACTTC; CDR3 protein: CAWSGLAGNTRGPYEQYF
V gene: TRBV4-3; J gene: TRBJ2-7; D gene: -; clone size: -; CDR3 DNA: TGCGCCAGCAGCCAAGGGGTCGGAACAGGCGGATCCTACGAGCAGTACTTC; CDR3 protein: CASSQGVGTGGSYEQYF
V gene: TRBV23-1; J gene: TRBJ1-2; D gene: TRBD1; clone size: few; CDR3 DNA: TGCGCCAGCAGTCTTCGGACAGGGGGTGGAAATGGCTACACCTTC; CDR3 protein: CASSLRTGGGNGYTF
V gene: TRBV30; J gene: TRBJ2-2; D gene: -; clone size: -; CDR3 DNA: TGTGCCTGGAGCTCCGGGGATTTCACCGGGGAGCTGTTTTTT; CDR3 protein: CAWSSGDFTGELFF
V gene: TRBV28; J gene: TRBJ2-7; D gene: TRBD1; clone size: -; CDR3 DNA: TGTGCCAGTCGGGGGTGGGGACAGGCACTACTCTCCTACGAGCAGTACTTC; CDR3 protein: CASRGWGQALLSYEQYF
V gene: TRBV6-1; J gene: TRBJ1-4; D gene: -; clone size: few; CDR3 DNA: TGTGCCAGCAGTGAAGCAAGGAATTGGAATGAAAAACTGTTTTTT; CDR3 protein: CASSEARNWNEKLFF
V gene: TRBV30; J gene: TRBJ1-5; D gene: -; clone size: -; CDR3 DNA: TGTGCCTGGAGTCCCCAGACTGGATCTATGGAGTATCAGCCCCAGCATTTT; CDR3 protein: CAWSPQTGSMEYQPQHF